This TCR beta chain was profiled in a study of T cell repertoires in aging, cancer and after chemotherapy. At the level of the study: The full dataset contained several million TCR reads. Points from the study as a whole: Across the chemotherapy interval, each cancer cohort showed higher median generation probability, suggesting thymic rebound. No conclusions about immunological memory after chemotherapy can be drawn from the repertoire data.

Multiplex touch-down PCR with TRB-A/B primers amplified rearranged V-D-J TRB sequences. TCRdb independently ran MiXCR on the multiplex PCR reads; one entry per CDR3 protein. Of 8,100 or so distinct CDR3 sequences in the sample, around two fifths were seen once. This clonotype was observed a handful of times. Its target is not known. J gave up 6 bases and V 7 bases, and 14 bases lay outside the gene matches. The CDR3 contains 15 residues. Germline V gene sequence: CDR1 MNHNS, CDR2 SASEGT. Amplification of TCR beta used genomic DNA extracted from peripheral blood. The V call is TRBV6-1, the J call TRBJ2-7; 8 bases are shared with TRBD1. This receptor was obtained from a human donor in good health. Sequences were obtained from blood. CDR3 DNA: TGTGCCAGCACCCCTATAGACAGGGGAGGAGGCGAGCAGTACTTC. Translating it yields CASTPIDRGGGEQYF.